These T cell receptor beta chains were read from a single sample in a study of CD4+ T cells in melanoma. Clones were sequenced by immunoSEQ multiplex PCR, and TCRdb holds only the in-frame ones, with some missing. Counted here are about 140,000 clones, about 93% occurring once; the ten biggest clones make up 1.5%. These receptors originate from a human donor with melanoma. Both conserved end residues are part of each CDR3. Each record gives: D gene, J gene, clone size, V gene, CDR3 DNA, CDR3 protein. D genes are given only for firm matches. The size of a clone is reported for some rows only, either as once, few or many, or as a class for expanded clones.

- TRBJ1-6 - TRBV5-4 TGTGCCAGCAGCTCTGGAGGGTCCTATAATTCACCCCTCCACTTT CASSSGGSYNSPLHF
TRBD1 TRBJ1-5 - TRBV7-9 TGTGCCAGCAGCCCAGGGGGGGCCCAGCCCCAGCATTTT CASSPGGAQPQHF
TRBD1 TRBJ2-2 - TRBV29-1 TGCAGCGGGGGGACAGGGACGAACACCGGGGAGCTGTTTTTT CSGGTGTNTGELFF
TRBD1 TRBJ1-4 - TRBV5-6 TGTGCCAGCAGCCCCGCCCCGGACAGGGGTGAAAAACTGTTTTTT CASSPAPDRGEKLFF
- TRBJ2-1 - TRBV6-1 TGTGCCAGCAGTGAGGGCCGGATAGACCGTCTCTACAATGAGCAGTTCTTC CASSEGRIDRLYNEQFF
- TRBJ1-4 - TRBV2 TGTGCCAGCAGTTCGGAGAGTGCAACTAATGAAAAACTGTTTTTT CASSSESATNEKLFF
TRBD2 TRBJ2-5 once TRBV5-6 TGTGCCAGCGGTTTGCGGGGGGTCGCAGAGACCCAGTACTTC CASGLRGVAETQYF
TRBD2 TRBJ2-1 - TRBV19 TGTGCCAGTAGTGGGAGGGTGGGGGCCTACAATGAGCAGTTCTTC CASSGRVGAYNEQFF
- TRBJ2-3 - TRBV19 TGTGCCAGTAGTATCATGGCGAGCACAGATACGCAGTATTTT CASSIMASTDTQYF
TRBD1 TRBJ1-5 few TRBV11-3 TGTGCCAGCAGCTCAGGGGAATGTCACCAGGGGGCGAGCAATCAGCCCCAGCATTTT CASSSGECHQGASNQPQHF
TRBD2 TRBJ2-2 - TRBV6-5 TGTGCCAGTACTAGCGGGGGGGAGGAGCTGTTTTTT CASTSGGEELFF
- TRBJ2-1 - TRBV2 TGTGCCAGCAGTGGGGATACGCACAATGAGCAGTTCTTC CASSGDTHNEQFF
- TRBJ2-7 - TRBV5-1 TGCGCCAGCAGCCTACTCGGTCACTCCTACGAGCAGTACTTC CASSLLGHSYEQYF
- TRBJ2-7 - TRBV18 TGTGCCAGCTCGCGAGGGCTGGTCTACGAGCAGTACTTC CASSRGLVYEQYF
- TRBJ2-1 - TRBV6-5 TGTGCCAGCAGTGCTACCCGGGGCTCCTACAATGAGCAGTTCTTC CASSATRGSYNEQFF
- TRBJ1-2 - TRBV20-1 TGCAGTGGTGAGGGAAACTATGGCTACACCTTC CSGEGNYGYTF
TRBD2 TRBJ2-4 - TRBV29-1 TGCAGCGCGCAGTGGGGAGGGCAAAACATTCAGTACTTC CSAQWGGQNIQYF
- TRBJ1-3 - TRBV9 TGTGCCAGCAGCGTGCGACAGGCTGGAAACACCATATATTTT CASSVRQAGNTIYF
TRBD1 TRBJ1-2 - TRBV6-5 TGTGCCAGTAGGACAGGGTATGGCTACACCTTC CASRTGYGYTF
- TRBJ1-2 - TRBV15 TGTGCCACCAGCAGAGATTTGGAGGTGACCGGCTATGGCTACACCTTC CATSRDLEVTGYGYTF
- TRBJ2-2 once TRBV5-1 TGCGCCAGCAGCCAGACGGGGCAAGGCACCGGGGAGCTGTTTTTT CASSQTGQGTGELFF
TRBD1 TRBJ1-2 once TRBV4-1 TGCGCCAGCAGCCAAGCAGCTCGTAGGGGACAGGGGGCGAGAAGCTATGGCTACACCTTC CASSQAARRGQGARSYGYTF
TRBD2 TRBJ2-3 - TRBV5-1 TGCGCCAGCAGCCTTACTAGCGGGGGGGCCCTCGTCGCAGATACGCAGTATTTT CASSLTSGGALVADTQYF
TRBD2 TRBJ2-7 - TRBV5-4 TGTGCCAGCAGCTCGCGACTAGCGGGGACCTACGAGCAGTACTTC CASSSRLAGTYEQYF
- TRBJ2-7 - TRBV28 TGTGCCAGCAGTTTGGGCCGGGCACACCAGTACTTC CASSLGRAHQYF
- TRBJ1-4 - TRBV5-1 TGCGCCAGCAGCTTTGGTCCGGCTAATGAAAAACTGTTTTTT CASSFGPANEKLFF
- TRBJ1-2 - TRBV6-1 TGTGCCAGCAGTGAACGGCCCTATGGCTACACCTTC CASSERPYGYTF
- TRBJ1-2 few TRBV5-1 TGCGCCAGCAGCTTGGTCGCTGGGACAATTAACTATGGCTACACCTTC CASSLVAGTINYGYTF
- TRBJ1-2 - TRBV5-1 TGCGCCAGCAGCTTATTTATGGCGGACTATGGCTACACCTTC CASSLFMADYGYTF
- TRBJ1-2 - TRBV11-2 - CASSFGTGSDYGHTF
- TRBJ2-1 - TRBV5-1 TGCGCCAGCAGCTCCTCGAGTCTGATTCTCCATGAGCAGTTCTTC CASSSSSLILHEQFF
- TRBJ2-5 - TRBV15 TGTGCCACCAGCAGAGACCCAGAGACCCAGTACTTC CATSRDPETQYF
- TRBJ1-1 - TRBV6-5 TGTGCCAGCACCAATCTACAGGGAAGCACTGAAGCTTTCTTT CASTNLQGSTEAFF
- TRBJ2-1 - TRBV11-3 TGTGCCAGCAGCCGTCTAAATGAGCAGTTCTTC CASSRLNEQFF
TRBD2 TRBJ2-1 - TRBV4-2 TGTGCCAGCAGCTTCCCCGCGGGGGGCTCCTACAATGAGCAGTTCTTC CASSFPAGGSYNEQFF
- TRBJ2-5 - TRBV5-4 TGTGCCAGCAGCTTATTTCCAGGACAAGAGACCCAGTACTTC CASSLFPGQETQYF
TRBD1 TRBJ2-1 - TRBV15 TGTGCCACCGGCGAGACGGGGACAGGCAAAAACAATGAGCAGTTCTTC CATGETGTGKNNEQFF
- TRBJ1-3 - TRBV5-1 TGCGCCAGCAGCAACTCGACGGCTGGAAACACCATATATTTT CASSNSTAGNTIYF
- TRBJ2-3 once TRBV6-1 TGTGCCAGCAGTGAATTTGGCTCTCCCACCACAGATACGCAGTATTTT CASSEFGSPTTDTQYF
- TRBJ1-4 - TRBV30 TGTGCCTGGAAGGGGGAGGCTAATGAAAAACTGTTTTTT CAWKGEANEKLFF
- TRBJ2-3 - TRBV7-7 TGTGCCAGCAGCTTAATGAGGACAGATACGCAGTATTTT CASSLMRTDTQYF
- TRBJ1-1 - TRBV11-2 TGTGCCAGCACCCTACAAGTCTACGAGGGAGCTTTCTTT CASTLQVYEGAFF
- TRBJ2-7 - TRBV28 TGTGCCAGCAGTTTGCCGGAAGCCTACGAGCAGTACTTC CASSLPEAYEQYF
TRBD1 TRBJ2-1 few TRBV11-2 TGTGCCAGCCGCGATTTTATACAGGGGGAGCAGTTCTTC CASRDFIQGEQFF
- TRBJ1-3 - TRBV30 TGTGCCTGGAGTCAAGCGAGGGACACCATATATTTT CAWSQARDTIYF
TRBD2 TRBJ2-1 - TRBV4-1 TGCGCCAGCAGCCCCCAGGGAGCGGGGAGCTCCTACAATGAGCAGTTCTTC CASSPQGAGSSYNEQFF
TRBD1 TRBJ2-5 - TRBV6-5 TGTGCCAGCAGCCGGGACAGGGACAGGGAGACCCAGTACTTC CASSRDRDRETQYF